These 23 T cell receptor beta chains were all obtained from the same sample, sequenced in a study of T cells in tuberculosis. Assay: immunoSEQ multiplex PCR; the TCRdb copy retains only in-frame clones and omits some. This table holds roughly 45,000 clones, around 94% found once. The sample was PBMCs. All receptors derive from a donor under 30 with latent tuberculosis or without tuberculosis infection. Some clones in this sample may be carry-over from other donors' samples.

This chain uses TRBV28 with TRBJ2-5; possible D gene TRBD2, 6 bases. The V and J ends lost 1 base and 1 base respectively, with 7 bases between them. There are 14 residues in the CDR3. Germline V gives CDR1 MDHEN, CDR2 SYDVKM. The CDR3 DNA sequence: TGTGCCAGCAGTTTATCCGGGGGCCAAGAGACCCAGTACTTC. Translating gives CASSLSGGQETQYF.

The chain carries TRBV12-5 and TRBJ2-1; D possibly corresponds to TRBD2 (6 bases). The CDR3 is 13 amino acids. The germline V gene has CDR1 LGHNT and CDR2 FRNRAP. The germline V and J ends were trimmed by 6 bases and 0 bases, with 6 bases remaining between them. CDR3 loop: CASGGSSYNEQFF. The CDR3 DNA follows: TGTGCTAGTGGCGGGAGCTCCTACAATGAGCAGTTCTTC.

The chain combines TRBV5-4 with TRBJ2-5; a possible D gene is TRBD2 (5 bases). CDR1 is SGHNT, CDR2 YYREEE, per germline (reference sequence). V was clipped by 4 bases and J by 1 base, with 14 bases between them. CDR3 length: 15 amino acids. The CDR3 bases are TGTGCCAGCAGCGATCCCTCGGGGAGCCAAGAGACCCAGTACTTC. This gives the protein CASSDPSGSQETQYF.

This clone was observed a single time. The chain uses TRBV30 and TRBJ1-2, with unresolved D. The CDR3 has 11 amino acids. CDR1 is GTSNPN and CDR2 is SVGIG in the germline V gene (reference sequence). Trimming left V 5 bases short and J 4 bases short, with 8 bases between. CDR3: CAWGIAYGYTF. The DNA of the CDR3 is TGTGCCTGGGGCATAGCCTATGGCTACACCTTC.

The count of this clone is one. J is TRBJ2-7 and V is TRBV4-1; D not resolved. Germline V gene lookup returns CDR1 MGHRA and CDR2 YSYEKL. There are 15 residues in the CDR3. V shed 2 bases and J shed 1 base, with 12 bases lying between them. Written as DNA, the CDR3 is TGCGCCAGCAGCCAATCTCTCTTTATTTCCTACGAGCAGTACTTC. This sequence encodes CASSQSLFISYEQYF.

This chain uses TRBV7-3 with TRBJ2-7, with 7 positions matching TRBD1. CDR3 length: 13 amino acids. V gave up 1 base and J gave up 6 bases; unmatched junction bases: 3. Germline V gives CDR1 SGHTA, CDR2 FQGTGA. The CDR3 coding sequence is TGTGCCAGCAGCTTAAACAGGGGCGTCGAGCAGTACTTC. Translating it yields CASSLNRGVEQYF.

This rearrangement joins TRBV28 to TRBJ1-1; perhaps TRBD1 as D (5 bases). Germline loops: CDR1 MDHEN, CDR2 SYDVKM. CDR3 length: 15 residues. V shed 3 bases and J shed 3 bases, with 14 bases lying between them. The CDR3 loop is CASSLAGSFDTEAFF. CDR3 bases: TGTGCCAGCAGTTTGGCAGGGTCGTTTGACACTGAAGCTTTCTTT.

V is TRBV7-2 and J is TRBJ2-1; 9 bases fit TRBD2. The V gene's germline CDR1 is SGHTA and CDR2 FQGNSA. Trimming cost V 3 bases and J 0 bases; bases outside gene matches: 9. The CDR3 has 18 residues. The CDR3 sequence: CASSFRSSGVSSYNEQFF. CDR3 in DNA: TGTGCCAGCAGCTTTCGATCTAGCGGGGTTAGCTCCTACAATGAGCAGTTCTTC.

The V call is TRBV19, the J call TRBJ1-4; maybe TRBD1 (5 bases). Per germline, CDR1 LNHDA and CDR2 SQIVND (reference sequence). CDR3 length: 16 amino acids. Trimming shortened V by 5 bases and J by 7 bases, and 20 bases separated the two germline ends. The chain's CDR3 is CASSVGTGGPGEKLFF. Here the CDR3 DNA reads TGTGCCAGTAGTGTGGGGACGGGAGGGCCGGGTGAAAAACTGTTTTTT.

The chain couples TRBV4-1 to TRBJ2-7; TRBD2 might be the D (7 bases). Per the germline V gene, CDR1 is MGHRA and CDR2 is YSYEKL. The CDR3 spans 16 residues. Trimming removed 4 bases at V and 3 bases at J, with 19 bases between. DNA of the CDR3: TGCGCCAGCAGCCCCGAACGGGGAGGGGGAGGCTACGAGCAGTACTTC. This encodes CASSPERGGGGYEQYF.

The chain recombines TRBV19 with TRBJ2-1; weak D call: TRBD1 (5 bases). Trimming removed 3 bases at V and 6 bases at J, with 9 bases between. The germline gives CDR1 LNHDA, CDR2 SQIVND (reference sequence). The CDR3 covers 13 residues. The CDR3 DNA follows: TGTGCCAGTAGTATGCGACAGTCCAATGAGCAGTTCTTC. Protein: CASSMRQSNEQFF.

This chain joins TRBV19 and TRBJ1-1; 8 bases are a match to TRBD1. The CDR3 runs to 14 residues. Per the germline V gene, CDR1 is LNHDA and CDR2 is SQIVND (reference sequence). V lost 7 bases to trimming and J lost 2 bases; unmatched junction nucleotides: 6. The CDR3 coding sequence is TGTGCCAGTATTCTCAGGGGGCCCAACACTGAAGCTTTCTTT. It codes for CASILRGPNTEAFF.

V and J are TRBV4-3 and TRBJ1-1; tentative D call: TRBD1 (6 bases). The CDR3 runs to 14 residues. The V and J ends lost 4 bases and 1 base respectively, with 10 bases between them. Per germline, CDR1 LGHNA and CDR2 YSLEER. For the CDR3, the DNA is TGCGCCAGCAGCCGACGGACAGAGAACACTGAAGCTTTCTTT. Protein product: CASSRRTENTEAFF.

This clone occurred once. The J gene is TRBJ2-2, the V gene TRBV10-1, with TRBD2 matching over 9 bases. Trimming cost V 9 bases and J 5 bases; bases outside gene matches: 10. Germline-derived CDR1 and CDR2 are WNHNN and SYGVQD (reference sequence). This CDR3 contains 15 residues. For the CDR3, the DNA is TGCGCCAGTTCTTTAGCGGGAGAGGGGACCGGGGAGCTGTTTTTT. Its translation: CASSLAGEGTGELFF.

This chain uses TRBV28 with TRBJ2-1, with 7 bases aligning to TRBD2. Unmatched junction bases numbered 22, after V lost 3 bases and J lost 8 bases. The CDR3 spans 19 residues. Germline V gives CDR1 MDHEN, CDR2 SYDVKM. CDR3 sequence: CASSFSWEGPGILRDEQFF. The CDR3 coding sequence is TGTGCCAGCAGTTTCTCTTGGGAGGGCCCAGGGATCCTGCGGGATGAGCAGTTCTTC.

The chain recombines TRBV6-1 with TRBJ2-3, with 8 nucleotides matching TRBD2. Germline lookup yields CDR1 MNHNS and CDR2 SASEGT. The CDR3 runs 15 residues. Germline trimming cut 2 bases from V and 5 bases from J; bases unmatched to any gene: 6. The chain's CDR3 is CASSESGRMRDTQYF. CDR3 in DNA: TGTGCCAGCAGTGAAAGCGGGAGAATGAGAGATACGCAGTATTTT.

The chain carries TRBV6-5 and TRBJ2-3; D gene unclear. The V gene's germline CDR1 is MNHEY and CDR2 SVGAGI. The CDR3 is made up of 14 amino acids. Trimming cost V 6 bases and J 6 bases, with 16 bases left between them. This chain's CDR3 is CASSHPTQRDTQYF. CDR3 DNA: TGTGCCAGCAGCCACCCGACCCAGAGGGATACGCAGTATTTT.

The table lists this clone with a count of one. The rearrangement links TRBV30 to TRBJ2-3; 7 positions agree with TRBD2. The CDR3 totals 16 residues. Per the germline V gene, CDR1 is GTSNPN and CDR2 is SVGIG (reference sequence). Trimming cost V 2 bases and J 0 bases; bases outside gene matches: 8. In DNA form, the CDR3 reads TGTGCCTGGAGTTTCAGACTAGCAGGTAGCACAGATACGCAGTATTTT. It yields the protein CAWSFRLAGSTDTQYF. Full variable domain (remainder filled in from reference TRBV30 and TRBJ2-3): SQTIHQWPATLVQPVGSPLSLECTVEGTSNPNLYWYRQAAGRGLQLLFYSVGIGQISSEVPQNLSASRPQDRQFILSSKKLLLSDSGFYLCAWSFRLAGSTDTQYFGPGTRLTVL.

This clone was detected only once. The chain recombines TRBV28 with TRBJ2-6; 7 bases line up with TRBD1. V dropped 6 bases and J dropped 4; count of bases not matched to a gene: 6. Germline loops: CDR1 MDHEN, CDR2 SYDVKM. The CDR3 has 15 residues. CDR3 in amino acids: CASSPTGAGANVLTF. The CDR3 nucleotides read TGTGCCAGCAGCCCTACAGGGGCCGGGGCCAACGTCCTGACTTTC.

V is TRBV5-1 and J is TRBJ2-3; D remains ambiguous. V was pared by 2 bases and J by 3 bases, with 13 bases between. Germline lookup yields CDR1 SGHRS and CDR2 YFSETQ. The CDR3 runs to 15 residues. CDR3 sequence reads: CASSLLSVITDTQYF. The CDR3 DNA is TGCGCCAGCAGCTTATTGAGCGTAATTACAGATACGCAGTATTTT.

The V and J genes are TRBV5-1 and TRBJ2-1; D gene ambiguous. CDR3 length equals 15 residues. V lost 0 bases to trimming and J lost 8 bases, with 15 bases between them. The germline CDR1 and CDR2 sequences are SGHRS and YFSETQ. The DNA of the CDR3 is TGCGCCAGCAGCTTGGCCTACAGCCCCGTGGATGAGCAGTTCTTC. Translation: CASSLAYSPVDEQFF.

This chain joins TRBV6-1 and TRBJ2-2, with 8 bases matching TRBD2. Germline trimming cut 3 bases from V and 6 bases from J; bases unmatched to any gene: 3. The CDR3 consists of 14 residues. The germline V gene encodes CDR1 MNHNS and CDR2 SASEGT. As DNA, the CDR3 is TGTGCCAGCAGTGAGTTAGCGGGATCCGGGGAGCTGTTTTTT. Translating it yields CASSELAGSGELFF.

This chain's CDR3 is CASSIDRGSSGNTIYF. Written as DNA, the CDR3 is TGTGCCAGTAGTATAGATCGCGGGAGCTCTGGAAACACCATATATTTT. The chain recombines TRBV19 with TRBJ1-3; unclear D gene. The CDR3 length is 16 residues. V lost 0 bases and J 0 bases, leaving 9 bases between the germline ends. Germline-derived CDR1 and CDR2 are LNHDA and SQIVND (reference sequence).